These T cell receptor beta chains were read from a single sample in a study of blood T cell repertoires in COVID-19. The method was immunoSEQ multiplex PCR; TCRdb's version includes in-frame clones alone and lacks a portion of them. Among around 62,000 clones, about 94% were seen once, and the ten largest hold approximately 2.9%. Sequenced: peripheral blood. The receptor set was obtained from a man in his 70s with active COVID-19. Both conserved end residues are part of each CDR3. D genes are given only for firm matches. Not all rows give a size; the values are once, few, many and, for expanded clones, a class.

D gene	clone size	V gene	J gene	CDR3 length	CDR3 DNA	CDR3 protein
-	few	TRBV6-1	TRBJ2-7	14	TGTGCCAGCAGTGAAGCGCTTGAGGGGGTAGAGCAGTACTTC	CASSEALEGVEQYF
-	-	TRBV5-4	TRBJ2-3	15	TGTGCCAGCAGCTTGGACGGACTAATCACAGATACGCAGTATTTT	CASSLDGLITDTQYF
TRBD1	-	TRBV2	TRBJ2-3	13	TGTGCCCAAGACAGGGCCAGCACAGATACGCAGTATTTT	CAQDRASTDTQYF
TRBD1	once	TRBV6-5	TRBJ1-6	15	TGTGCCAGCTCTGACAGGGGCTCCTATAATTCACCCCTCCACTTT	CASSDRGSYNSPLHF
TRBD1	-	TRBV6-6	TRBJ1-5	20	TGTGCCAGCAGCACCCGGCTGGGGACAGAAGGTCCCCGTGGCAATCAGCCCCAGCATTTT	CASSTRLGTEGPRGNQPQHF
-	-	TRBV5-6	TRBJ1-5	15	TGTGCCAGCAGCTTCGGGGGTATCAGCAATCAGCCCCAGCATTTT	CASSFGGISNQPQHF
-	-	TRBV4-2	TRBJ1-4	16	TGTGCCAGCAGCCAGGACAAAACAGGACCTAATGAAAAACTGTTTTTT	CASSQDKTGPNEKLFF
TRBD1	-	TRBV11-3	TRBJ2-2	18	TGTGCCAGCAGAAAAAAAGGGACAGGGGGCACGAACACCGGGGAGCTGTTTTTT	CASRKKGTGGTNTGELFF
TRBD2	-	TRBV7-3	TRBJ2-1	15	TGTGCCAGCAGCTTAATAGCTAGCGGGGAGGGTGAGCAGTTCTTC	CASSLIASGEGEQFF
TRBD1	-	TRBV6-6	TRBJ2-1	14	TGTGCCAGCAGTTACTCGGGCGGGACAGGGGAGCAGTTCTTC	CASSYSGGTGEQFF
TRBD1	-	TRBV6-2/TRBV6-3	TRBJ1-1	15	TGTGCCAGCAGCCGCCGAGGACAGGGGGCGGCTGAAGCTTTCTTT	CASSRRGQGAAEAFF
TRBD1	-	TRBV19	TRBJ1-4	13	TGTGCCAGCACCGGACAGGGGAGGGAAAAACTGTTTTTT	CASTGQGREKLFF
-	-	TRBV2	TRBJ1-5	17	TGTGCCAGCAGGGCTGGAGCAGGGCGAAGATCCAATCAGCCCCAGCATTTT	CASRAGAGRRSNQPQHF
-	-	TRBV4-3	TRBJ1-2	16	TGCGCCAGCAGCCAAGATAGGAACAGGGATGGATATGGCTACACCTTC	CASSQDRNRDGYGYTF
TRBD1	-	TRBV19	TRBJ1-1	13	TGTGCCAGTAGCACAGGGGGGGGGACTGAAGCTTTCTTT	CASSTGGGTEAFF
TRBD1	-	TRBV5-1	TRBJ2-4	16	TGCGCCAGCAGCCCAGGACAGGCTCTAGCCAAAAACATTCAGTACTTC	CASSPGQALAKNIQYF
-	-	TRBV5-8	TRBJ2-6	15	TGTGCCAGCAGCCGGGGACAAACTGGGGCCAACGTCCTGACTTTC	CASSRGQTGANVLTF
TRBD1	once	TRBV19	TRBJ2-1	15	TGTGCCAGTAGTCGGACAGGGGGCTCCTACAATGAGCAGTTCTTC	CASSRTGGSYNEQFF
TRBD2	-	TRBV5-1	TRBJ2-3	16	TGCGCCAGCAGCGAGGGACTAGCGGGGGTTACAGATACGCAGTATTTT	CASSEGLAGVTDTQYF
-	once	TRBV19	TRBJ1-1	12	TGTGCCAGTAGGGGCCAGTACACTGAAGCTTTCTTT	CASRGQYTEAFF
-	-	TRBV19	TRBJ1-6	15	TGTGCCAGTAGACAGGACAGCTCCTATAATTCACCCCTCCACTTT	CASRQDSSYNSPLHF
-	once	TRBV15	TRBJ2-1	15	TGTGCCACCAGCAGAGGTGGGGCAGGGGACAATGAGCAGTTCTTC	CATSRGGAGDNEQFF
TRBD2	-	TRBV12-5	TRBJ2-1	18	TGTGCTAGTGGTTTATTTAGAGCGGGGGCCCCATCCTACAATGAGCAGTTCTTC	CASGLFRAGAPSYNEQFF
-	-	TRBV3-1/TRBV3-2	TRBJ2-1	13	TGTGCCAGCAGCCAAGCCGGACAGTATGAGCAGTTCTTC	CASSQAGQYEQFF
TRBD1	-	TRBV10-3	TRBJ1-5	15	TGTGCCATCAGTCACGACAGGGGGGGGGATCAGCCCCAGCATTTT	CAISHDRGGDQPQHF
-	-	TRBV7-9	TRBJ1-4	18	TGTGCCAGCAGCCGAGAAACGATTCGACAGAGTATTAATGAAAAACTGTTTTTT	CASSRETIRQSINEKLFF
-	-	TRBV5-5	TRBJ1-2	16	TGTGCCAGCAGCTTGATGACCCTTGGAGCTAACTATGGCTACACCTTC	CASSLMTLGANYGYTF
-	-	TRBV27	TRBJ1-4	15	TGTGCCAGCAGTTTATGGGGGGGAATTAATGAAAAACTGTTTTTT	CASSLWGGINEKLFF
TRBD1	-	TRBV28	TRBJ2-5	15	TGTGCCAGCAGTTTATACAGGGGGCGGGTAGAGACCCAGTACTTC	CASSLYRGRVETQYF
TRBD2	-	TRBV11-2	TRBJ2-1	16	TGTGCCAGCAGCTTAGGGGCGGGGGTGTCCTACAATGAGCAGTTCTTC	CASSLGAGVSYNEQFF
-	-	TRBV10-3	TRBJ1-5	14	TGTGCCATCAGTGACCTCAGGGTGGGTCAGCCCCAGCATTTT	CAISDLRVGQPQHF
TRBD2	-	TRBV28	TRBJ2-5	14	TGTGCCAGCAACCTAGCGGGGCGGCAAGAGACCCAGTACTTC	CASNLAGRQETQYF
TRBD1	-	TRBV5-4	TRBJ1-2	14	TGTGCCAGCATCCGGACAGGGGGCGGATATGGCTACACCTTC	CASIRTGGGYGYTF
TRBD1	-	TRBV14	TRBJ2-3	15	TGTGCCAGCAGCCAGAGGACAGGGGGTTCAGATACGCAGTATTTT	CASSQRTGGSDTQYF
-	-	TRBV19	TRBJ2-1	13	TGTGCCAGTTCCAGCGGCTCCTACAATGAGCAGTTCTTC	CASSSGSYNEQFF